These T cell receptor beta chains were read from a single sample in a study of blood T cell repertoires in COVID-19. Sequencing used immunoSEQ multiplex PCR; TCRdb keeps in-frame clones, though not all of them. The sample lists 37,000 or so clones, over 60% seen once, with 2% in the top ten. The sequencing sample was made of peripheral blood. The receptor set was obtained from a man aged 55 to 70 with active COVID-19. CDR3s leave out the opening cysteine and the closing phenylalanine or tryptophan.

v_call	cdr3_aa
TRBV5-1	ASSSSGLAGGGGF
TRBV2	ASRRGEGTNEKLF
TRBV7-3	ASSFGYSGANVLT
TRBV7-2	ASSPGRQGYNEQF
TRBV3-1/TRBV3-2	ASSHPLAGEWETQY
TRBV5-6	ASSIQGYEQY
TRBV5-1	ASRQGYRAANEKLF
TRBV18	ASSTMGGDGYT
TRBV14	ASSLKGNFGRTQY
TRBV10-3	AISGQGNTEAF
TRBV29-1	SVAGGRAYEQY
TRBV4-3	ASSQGGQILNTEAF
TRBV4-1	ASSPTASGGGEQY
TRBV9	ASSPTGVGNQPQH
TRBV7-8	ASSSWGRMNTEAF
TRBV6-5	ASSHGGTEAF
TRBV6-7	ASSYSVGARGGFTEAF
TRBV5-1	ASSSGTSMNTEAF
TRBV27	ASSRGTGVEGYT
TRBV7-2	ASSSRGTVDYEQY
TRBV28	ASSLSGRQPQH
TRBV6-5	ASSSTANLNTEAF
TRBV5-1	ASSLSSGEEKLF
TRBV9	ASSQLAGSYNEQF
TRBV5-1	ASSWDKGQSSYEQY